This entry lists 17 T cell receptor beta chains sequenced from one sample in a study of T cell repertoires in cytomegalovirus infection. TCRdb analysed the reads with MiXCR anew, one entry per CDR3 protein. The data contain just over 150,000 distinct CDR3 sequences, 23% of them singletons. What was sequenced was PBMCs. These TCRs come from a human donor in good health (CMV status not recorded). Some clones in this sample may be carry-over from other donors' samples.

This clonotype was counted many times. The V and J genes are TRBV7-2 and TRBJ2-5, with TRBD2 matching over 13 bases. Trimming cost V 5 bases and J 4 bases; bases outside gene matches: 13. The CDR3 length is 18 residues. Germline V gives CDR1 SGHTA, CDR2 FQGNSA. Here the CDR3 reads CASSPRLAGGPRRETQYF. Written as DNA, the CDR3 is TGTGCCAGCAGCCCTCGACTAGCGGGGGGTCCCCGTCGAGAGACCCAGTACTTC.

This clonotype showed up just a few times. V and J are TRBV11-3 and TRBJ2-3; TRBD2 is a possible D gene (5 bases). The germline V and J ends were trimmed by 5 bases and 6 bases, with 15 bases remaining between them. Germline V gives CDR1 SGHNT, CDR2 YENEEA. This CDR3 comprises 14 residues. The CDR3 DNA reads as TGTGCCAGCAGCCGGACCCGAGGGTCGGATACGCAGTATTTT. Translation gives CASSRTRGSDTQYF.

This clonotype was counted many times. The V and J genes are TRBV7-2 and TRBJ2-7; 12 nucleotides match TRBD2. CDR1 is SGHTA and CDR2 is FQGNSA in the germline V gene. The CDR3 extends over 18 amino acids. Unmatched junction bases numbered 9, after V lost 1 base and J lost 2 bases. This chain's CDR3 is CASSLDLAGGVIAYEQYF. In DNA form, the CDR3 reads TGTGCCAGCAGCTTAGATCTAGCGGGAGGGGTAATCGCCTACGAGCAGTACTTC.

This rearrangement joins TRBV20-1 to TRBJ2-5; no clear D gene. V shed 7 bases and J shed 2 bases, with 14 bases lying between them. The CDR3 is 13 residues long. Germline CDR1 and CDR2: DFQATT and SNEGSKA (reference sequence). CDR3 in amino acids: CSGAKDFQETQYF. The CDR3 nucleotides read TGCAGTGGCGCTAAGGATTTTCAAGAGACCCAGTACTTC.

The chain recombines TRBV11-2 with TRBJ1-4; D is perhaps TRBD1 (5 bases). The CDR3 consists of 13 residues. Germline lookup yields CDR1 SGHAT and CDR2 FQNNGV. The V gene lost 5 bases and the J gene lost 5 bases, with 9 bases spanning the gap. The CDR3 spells CASSRQINEKLFF. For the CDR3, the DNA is TGTGCCAGCAGCCGACAGATAAATGAAAAACTGTTTTTT.

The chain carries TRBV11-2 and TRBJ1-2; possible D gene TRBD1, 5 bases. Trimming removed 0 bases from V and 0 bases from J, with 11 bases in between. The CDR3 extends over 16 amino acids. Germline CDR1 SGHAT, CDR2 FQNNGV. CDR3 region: CASSLEGGSTNYGYTF. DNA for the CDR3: TGTGCCAGCAGCTTAGAGGGGGGGTCCACTAACTATGGCTACACCTTC.

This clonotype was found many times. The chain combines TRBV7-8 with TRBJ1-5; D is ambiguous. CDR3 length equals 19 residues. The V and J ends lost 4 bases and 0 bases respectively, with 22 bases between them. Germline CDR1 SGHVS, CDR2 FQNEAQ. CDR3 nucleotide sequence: TGTGCCAGCAGCTCGTACAAACCGGGCCAGCTCTATAGCAATCAGCCCCAGCATTTT. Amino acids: CASSSYKPGQLYSNQPQHF.

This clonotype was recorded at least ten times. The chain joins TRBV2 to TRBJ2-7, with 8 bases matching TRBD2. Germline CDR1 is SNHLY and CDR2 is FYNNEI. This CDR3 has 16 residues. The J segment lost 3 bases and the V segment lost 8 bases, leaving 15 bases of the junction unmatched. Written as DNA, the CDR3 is TGTGCCAGCGAAGAAGGGGCGGGGGGCCTCCTCTACGAGCAGTACTTC. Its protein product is CASEEGAGGLLYEQYF.

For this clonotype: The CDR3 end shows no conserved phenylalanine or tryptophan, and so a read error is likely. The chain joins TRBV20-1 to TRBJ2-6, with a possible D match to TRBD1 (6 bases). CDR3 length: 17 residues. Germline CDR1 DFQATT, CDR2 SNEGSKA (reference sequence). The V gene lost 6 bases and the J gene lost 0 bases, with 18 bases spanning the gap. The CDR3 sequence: CSARGRAVNSGANVLTY. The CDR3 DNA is TGCAGTGCCAGGGGCCGGGCCGTAAACTCTGGGGCCAACGTCCTGACTTAC.

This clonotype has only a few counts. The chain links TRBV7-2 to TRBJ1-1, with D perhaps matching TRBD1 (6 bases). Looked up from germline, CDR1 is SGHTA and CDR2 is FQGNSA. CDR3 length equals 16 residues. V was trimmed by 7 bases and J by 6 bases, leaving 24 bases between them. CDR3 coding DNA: TGTGCCAGCACCTCCCCAACGGGGGGGCGCTTCTCTGAAGCTTTCTTT. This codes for CASTSPTGGRFSEAFF.

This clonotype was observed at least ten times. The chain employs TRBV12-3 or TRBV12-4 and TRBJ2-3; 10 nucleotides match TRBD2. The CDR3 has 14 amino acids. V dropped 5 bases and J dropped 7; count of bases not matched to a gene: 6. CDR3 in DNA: TGTGCCAGCAGTAGCGGGGGGGCTCGATATACGCAGTATTTT. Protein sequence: CASSSGGARYTQYF.

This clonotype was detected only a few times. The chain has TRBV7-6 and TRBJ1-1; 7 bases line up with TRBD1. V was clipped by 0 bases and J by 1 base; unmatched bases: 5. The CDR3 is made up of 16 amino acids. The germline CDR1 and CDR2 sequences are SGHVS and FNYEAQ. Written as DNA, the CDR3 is TGTGCCAGCAGCTTAGCGTCGGGGACAGCGAACACTGAAGCTTTCTTT. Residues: CASSLASGTANTEAFF.

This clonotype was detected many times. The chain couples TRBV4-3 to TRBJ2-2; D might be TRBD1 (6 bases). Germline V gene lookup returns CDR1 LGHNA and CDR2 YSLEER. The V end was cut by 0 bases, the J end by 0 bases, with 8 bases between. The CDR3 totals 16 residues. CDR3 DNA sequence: TGCGCCAGCAGCCAAGAGCCAGGGGCGAACACCGGGGAGCTGTTTTTT. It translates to CASSQEPGANTGELFF.

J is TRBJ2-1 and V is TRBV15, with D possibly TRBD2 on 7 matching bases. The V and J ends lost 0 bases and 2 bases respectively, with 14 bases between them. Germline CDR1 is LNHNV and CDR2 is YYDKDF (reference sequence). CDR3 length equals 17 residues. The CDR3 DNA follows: TGTGCCACCAGCAGAGATCGGGGGGCGGTCCCCTACAATGAGCAGTTCTTC. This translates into CATSRDRGAVPYNEQFF.

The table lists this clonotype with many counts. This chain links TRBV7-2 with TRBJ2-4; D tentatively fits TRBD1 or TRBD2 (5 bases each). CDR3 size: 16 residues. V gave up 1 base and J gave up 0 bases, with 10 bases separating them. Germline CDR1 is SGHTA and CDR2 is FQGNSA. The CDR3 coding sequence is TGTGCCAGCAGCTTAGAAGGGACGATAGCCAAAAACATTCAGTACTTC. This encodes CASSLEGTIAKNIQYF.

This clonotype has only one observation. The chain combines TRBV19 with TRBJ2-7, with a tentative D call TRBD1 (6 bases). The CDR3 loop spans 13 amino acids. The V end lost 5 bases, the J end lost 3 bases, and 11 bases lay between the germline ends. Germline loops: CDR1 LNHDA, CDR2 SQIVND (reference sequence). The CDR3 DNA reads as TGTGCCAGTAGTTCCGCAGGGGACTACGAGCAGTACTTC. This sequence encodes CASSSAGDYEQYF. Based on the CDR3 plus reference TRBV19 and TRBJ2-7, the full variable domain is DGGITQSPKYLFRKEGQNVTLSCEQNLNHDAMYWYRQDPGQGLRLIYYSQIVNDFQKGDIAEGYSVSREKKESFPLTVTSAQKNPTAFYLCASSSAGDYEQYFGPGTRLTVT.

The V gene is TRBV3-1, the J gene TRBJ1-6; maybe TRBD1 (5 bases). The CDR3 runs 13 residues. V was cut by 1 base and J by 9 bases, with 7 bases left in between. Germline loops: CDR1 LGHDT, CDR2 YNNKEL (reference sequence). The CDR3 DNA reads TGTGCCAGCAGCCAAGCCACAGGTTCACCCCTCCACTTT. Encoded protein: CASSQATGSPLHF.